The entry that follows covers one TCR beta chain sequence. Its target is unknown. How the authors handled the data: The study built a papillary thyroid cancer distant-metastasis classifier from CDR3 differences across clinicopathological groups. TCRdb re-called clones via MiXCR from the PCR reads. The V and J calls reflect TCRdb's pipeline rather than the authors' work. The data show about 8,100 clones, about 45% seen once. Patients underwent thyroid surgery, and none had received any treatment before it. In germline, CDR1 is MNHEY, CDR2 SMNVEV (reference sequence). V was shortened by 6 bases and J by 5 bases, with 11 bases between the two germline ends. This CDR3 comprises 13 residues. This sample was included in a study of metastatic and nonmetastatic thyroid tumors. Study-level background: A comparison of repertoires was made across blood and tumor or nodule tissue from malignant and benign thyroid patients.

Overall study results and limits: Significantly greater TCR beta diversity was reportedly found in malignant thyroid tumors than in benign nodules (in blood and tumor).

The material sequenced was tumor tissue. The sequence was collected from a male donor with papillary thyroid cancer or a benign thyroid nodule (not recorded which). Some clones in this sample may be carry-over from other donors' samples. The chain combines TRBV27 with TRBJ1-5, with D hard to call. CDR3 sequence: CASRVDGYQPQHF. Written as DNA, the CDR3 is TGTGCCAGCAGGGTGGACGGATATCAGCCCCAGCATTTT.